One and the same sample provided the 21 T cell receptor beta chains below, sequenced in a study of blood T cell repertoires in COVID-19. The method was immunoSEQ multiplex PCR; TCRdb's version includes in-frame clones alone and lacks a portion of them. Altogether approximately 120,000 clones are present, roughly 85% being singletons, with the ten largest covering roughly 18%. The sequencing sample was made of peripheral blood. Source of these receptors: a woman aged 60-70 years with acute or convalescent COVID-19.

The CDR3 nucleotides read TGTGCCAGCAGCTTACAGGGGCGTTCTTTGCGAACACCCCTCCACTTT. Encoded protein: CASSLQGRSLRTPLHF. The chain links TRBV7-9 to TRBJ1-6, with D perhaps TRBD1 (6 bases). Trimming pared 2 bases from V and 11 bases from J, leaving 19 bases between. CDR3 length: 16 residues. Germline V lookup: CDR1 SEHNR, CDR2 FQNEAQ (reference sequence). Based on the CDR3 plus reference TRBV7-9 and TRBJ1-6, the full variable domain is DTGVSQNPRHKITKRGQNVTFRCDPISEHNRLYWYRQTLGQGPEFLTYFQNEAQLEKSRLLSDRFSAERPKGSFSTLEIQRTEQGDSAMYLCASSLQGRSLRTPLHFGNGTRLTVT.

V is TRBV28 and J is TRBJ1-3; TRBD1 matches at 7 bases. V lost 7 bases to trimming and J lost 7 bases; unmatched junction nucleotides: 10. The CDR3 has 14 residues. Germline loops: CDR1 MDHEN, CDR2 SYDVKM. The CDR3 here is CASISPDRINTIYF. Written as DNA, the CDR3 is TGTGCCAGCATCTCCCCGGACAGGATCAACACCATATATTTT.

The chain joins TRBV28 to TRBJ1-2; TRBD1 is a possible D gene (6 bases). Trimming pared 5 bases from V and 5 bases from J, leaving 15 bases between. CDR1 is MDHEN and CDR2 is SYDVKM in the germline V gene. The CDR3 runs 14 residues. This CDR3 is CASSTAEGVYGYTF. The CDR3 DNA follows: TGTGCCAGCAGTACGGCCGAGGGGGTATATGGCTACACCTTC.

V and J are TRBV19 and TRBJ2-3; weak D call: TRBD1 (5 bases). The CDR3 consists of 17 residues. Trimming cost V 4 bases and J 2 bases, with 19 bases left between them. The germline CDR1 and CDR2 sequences are LNHDA and SQIVND (reference sequence). CDR3 loop: CASSKGLGNRITDTQYF. CDR3 nucleotides: TGTGCCAGTAGTAAGGGGTTAGGTAATCGGATCACAGATACGCAGTATTTT.

The chain links TRBV29-1 to TRBJ1-2; 8 nucleotides match TRBD1. CDR3 length: 13 amino acids. V lost 8 bases to trimming and J lost 2 bases; unmatched junction nucleotides: 7. CDR1 SQVTM and CDR2 ANQGSEA come from the germline V gene. The CDR3 region has the DNA TGCAGCATTTCACAGGGGGAGAACTATGGCTACACCTTC. Translated, it gives CSISQGENYGYTF. Complete variable domain (other parts from reference TRBV29-1 and TRBJ1-2): SAVISQKPSRDICQRGTSLTIQCQVDSQVTMMFWYRQQPGQSLTLIATANQGSEATYESGFVIDKFPISRPNLTFSTLTVSNMSPEDSSIYLCSISQGENYGYTFGSGTRLTVV.

This chain connects TRBV5-1 to TRBJ1-2; TRBD1 is a possible D gene (6 bases). The CDR3 is made up of 13 amino acids. V lost 1 base, J lost 8 bases, and 12 bases lay in between. Germline loops: CDR1 SGHRS, CDR2 YFSETQ. CDR3 amino acids: CASSLPQGRGYTF. As DNA, the CDR3 is TGCGCCAGCAGCTTGCCGCAGGGGAGAGGCTACACCTTC.

The chain employs TRBV28 and TRBJ2-2; tentatively, D is TRBD1 (6 bases). V shed 5 bases and J shed 5 bases, with 12 bases lying between them. The CDR3 covers 14 residues. Germline values: CDR1 MDHEN, CDR2 SYDVKM. The CDR3 here is CASSPRTGTGELFF. In nucleotides, the CDR3 is TGTGCCAGCAGTCCCCGAACAGGGACCGGGGAGCTGTTTTTT.

The gene calls are TRBV28 and TRBJ2-3; the match to TRBD1 covers 10 bases. Germline CDR1 reads MDHEN; CDR2 reads SYDVKM. V was clipped by 6 bases and J by 3 bases; unmatched bases: 9. The CDR3 is 16 residues long. CDR3 sequence: CASSPTGGGGTDTQYF. CDR3 sequence (DNA): TGTGCCAGCAGCCCGACAGGGGGCGGCGGAACAGATACGCAGTATTTT.

The chain carries TRBV19 and TRBJ1-5, with TRBD1 as a possible D gene (5 bases). This CDR3 comprises 15 residues. Germline V gene sequence: CDR1 LNHDA, CDR2 SQIVND (reference sequence). With 5 bases removed from V and 10 bases from J, the gap between germline ends came to 21 bases. Here the CDR3 reads CASSSLQGAPHPQHF. In DNA form, the CDR3 reads TGTGCCAGTAGTTCATTGCAGGGTGCACCGCATCCCCAGCATTTT.

The gene calls are TRBV9 and TRBJ2-1, with 8 bases aligning to TRBD1. There are 15 residues in the CDR3. Germline V gene data show CDR1 as SGDLS and CDR2 as YYNGEE. After removal of 1 base from V and 8 bases from J, the junction contained 8 bases not matched to a gene. CDR3 coding DNA: TGTGCCAGCAGCGTAAGTCAGGGGGCTTATGATGAGCAGTTCTTC. This translates into CASSVSQGAYDEQFF.

This clone was seen a handful of times. The chain couples TRBV21-1 to TRBJ1-3. TRBV21-1 is assigned pseudogene status. The CDR3 length is 17 residues. The chain's CDR3 is CATGRRGGHYSGNTIYF. CDR3 in DNA: TGTGCCACGGGCAGGCGTGGAGGCCACTACTCTGGAAACACCATATATTTT.

The chain combines TRBV5-1 with TRBJ1-1; D might be TRBD1 (6 bases). CDR1 and CDR2 (germline): SGHRS, YFSETQ. This CDR3 has 14 residues. The V gene lost 4 bases and the J gene lost 1 base, with 11 bases spanning the gap. CDR3 residues: CASSKSQGNTEAFF. The CDR3 coding sequence is TGCGCCAGCAGCAAATCACAGGGGAACACTGAAGCTTTCTTT.

The chain links TRBV21-1 to TRBJ1-2. TRBV21-1 corresponds to a pseudogene. The CDR3 totals 15 residues. CDR3 sequence: CASSKHLRGRGGYTF. DNA for the CDR3: TGTGCCAGCAGCAAACATTTAAGGGGGAGGGGAGGCTACACCTTC.

The rearrangement joins TRBV3-1 (or the pseudogene TRBV3-2) to TRBJ2-4, with 8 bases matching TRBD1. Germline loops: CDR1 LGHDT, CDR2 YNNKEL (reference sequence). The CDR3 totals 15 residues. J was trimmed by 9 bases and V by 6 bases; bases with no gene match: 13. The CDR3 DNA reads as TGTGCCAGCAGTCAATTCTACTTACAGGGGGGCATTCAGTACTTC. Translating gives CASSQFYLQGGIQYF.

The V and J genes are TRBV5-1 and TRBJ1-5; 9 positions match TRBD1. The CDR3 runs to 15 residues. The germline gives CDR1 SGHRS, CDR2 YFSETQ. Germline trimming cut 4 bases from V and 4 bases from J; bases unmatched to any gene: 6. CDR3 DNA: TGCGCCAGCAGCGTGGGGACAGGGATAAATCAGCCCCAGCATTTT. It yields the protein CASSVGTGINQPQHF.

The rearrangement uses TRBV4-1 and TRBJ1-1, with 9 positions matching TRBD1. Germline loops: CDR1 MGHRA, CDR2 YSYEKL. V trimming: 7 bases; J trimming: 5 bases; junction bases outside the gene matches: 5. The CDR3 loop spans 13 amino acids. The CDR3 loop reads CASKGQGGTEAFF. The CDR3 DNA sequence: TGCGCCAGCAAGGGACAGGGCGGGACTGAAGCTTTCTTT.

The V call is TRBV27, the J call TRBJ1-4; no reliable D call. The germline gives CDR1 MNHEY, CDR2 SMNVEV (reference sequence). V was clipped by 5 bases and J by 3 bases, with 16 bases between them. The CDR3 totals 16 residues. As DNA, the CDR3 is TGTGCCAGCAGTCCTTTAACTCGGTTTTCTAATGAAAAACTGTTTTTT. The encoded protein is CASSPLTRFSNEKLFF.

The CDR3 reads CASREGTSGVVETQYF. CDR3 nucleotides: TGTGCCAGCAGGGAGGGGACTAGCGGGGTGGTAGAGACCCAGTACTTC. The chain recombines TRBV5-4 with TRBJ2-5; 13 nucleotides align to TRBD2. The CDR3 contains 16 residues. With 5 bases clipped from V and 4 bases from J, the junction kept 8 bases outside the gene matches. The germline CDR1 and CDR2 sequences are SGHNT and YYREEE (reference sequence).

This rearrangement joins TRBV4-1 to TRBJ1-2; weak D call: TRBD1 (5 bases). The germline V and J ends were trimmed by 0 bases and 8 bases, with 16 bases remaining between them. Germline CDR1 MGHRA, CDR2 YSYEKL. The CDR3 spans 15 residues. The CDR3 DNA reads TGCGCCAGCAGCCAAGATCAGTATAGGGGTGGAGGCTACACCTTC. It codes for CASSQDQYRGGGYTF.

This clone was found a few times. The chain uses TRBV5-1 and TRBJ1-6, with TRBD1 matching over 7 bases. Germline trimming cut 2 bases from V and 11 bases from J; bases unmatched to any gene: 7. This CDR3 is built from 14 residues. The germline V gene encodes CDR1 SGHRS and CDR2 YFSETQ. The DNA of the CDR3 is TGCGCCAGCAGCTTCGACAGGGTTTTGGCACCCCTCCACTTT. Translated, it gives CASSFDRVLAPLHF. Variable domain in full (rest from reference TRBV5-1 and TRBJ1-6): KAGVTQTPRYLIKTRGQQVTLSCSPISGHRSVSWYQQTPGQGLQFLFEYFSETQRNKGNFPGRFSGRQFSNSRSEMNVSTLELGDSALYLCASSFDRVLAPLHFGNGTRLTVT.

This rearrangement joins TRBV5-8 to TRBJ1-2; 12 bases agree with TRBD1. CDR1 is SGHTS and CDR2 is YDEGEE in the germline V gene. The CDR3 loop spans 16 amino acids. J was trimmed by 4 bases and V by 3 bases; bases with no gene match: 7. This chain's CDR3 is CASSYGTGGLGYGYTF. CDR3 nucleotide sequence: TGTGCCAGCAGCTACGGGACAGGGGGCCTCGGCTATGGCTACACCTTC.